Each of the 18 T cell receptor beta chains below was sequenced from the same sample in a study of blood T cell repertoires in COVID-19. Sequenced by immunoSEQ multiplex PCR; TCRdb stores in-frame clones only, minus some. The sample contains about 56,000 clones, roughly 90% of which appear only once. Sequenced input: peripheral blood. These TCRs come from a human donor in a cohort sampled during active COVID-19.

This clone has just a few counts. The V gene is TRBV27, the J gene TRBJ2-2; D is unresolved. There are 16 residues in the CDR3. The germline V and J ends were trimmed by 5 bases and 4 bases, with 17 bases remaining between them. Germline-derived CDR1 and CDR2 are MNHEY and SMNVEV (reference sequence). The CDR3 reads CASSGGLTSLTGELFF. DNA for the CDR3: TGTGCCAGCAGTGGTGGTCTTACCAGTCTCACCGGGGAGCTGTTTTTT.

This clone appeared once. The chain links TRBV18 to TRBJ2-3; 7 bases line up with TRBD1. After removal of 5 bases from V and 1 base from J, the junction contained 3 bases not matched to a gene. CDR1 is KGHSH and CDR2 is LQKENI in the germline V gene. This CDR3 is 14 amino acids long. The CDR3 sequence: CASSRGQRTDTQYF. The CDR3 nucleotides read TGTGCCAGCTCAAGGGGGCAGCGCACAGATACGCAGTATTTT. The full variable domain, with the rest looked up from reference TRBV18 and TRBJ2-3, is NAGVMQNPRHLVRRRGQEARLRCSPMKGHSHVYWYRQLPEEGLKFMVYLQKENIIDESGMPKERFSAEFPKEGPSILRIQQVVRGDSAAYFCASSRGQRTDTQYFGPGTRLTVL.

The chain couples TRBV4-2 to TRBJ2-5; 10 bases fit TRBD1. This CDR3 spans 16 amino acids. Germline CDR1 and CDR2: LGHNA and YNFKEQ. J was trimmed by 4 bases and V by 4 bases; bases with no gene match: 9. The CDR3 sequence: CASSLHSGQGTETQYF. The CDR3 DNA reads TGTGCCAGCAGCCTACATTCGGGACAGGGGACAGAGACCCAGTACTTC.

The V and J genes are TRBV18 and TRBJ1-1, with D perhaps matching TRBD1 (5 bases). Germline V gene lookup returns CDR1 KGHSH and CDR2 LQKENI. The CDR3 has 13 residues. Trimming pared 3 bases from V and 5 bases from J, leaving 10 bases between. The CDR3 loop is CASSPERGTEAFF. CDR3 DNA: TGTGCCAGCTCACCCGAACGGGGGACTGAAGCTTTCTTT.

This clone was observed a single time. The J gene is TRBJ2-1, the V gene TRBV12-3 or TRBV12-4; 7 bases agree with TRBD2. J lost 6 bases, V lost 3 bases, and 2 bases had no gene match. The CDR3 consists of 13 residues. The CDR3 loop reads CASSFAGVNEQFF. In DNA, the CDR3 is TGTGCCAGCAGTTTCGCGGGGGTCAATGAGCAGTTCTTC.

The chain combines TRBV7-3 with TRBJ2-5; 7 bases map to TRBD1. The germline V gene encodes CDR1 SGHTA and CDR2 FQGTGA. J was trimmed by 2 bases and V by 2 bases; bases with no gene match: 5. The CDR3 contains 15 residues. CDR3: CASSLRGGPQETQYF. CDR3 nucleotides: TGTGCCAGCAGCTTACGAGGGGGCCCTCAAGAGACCCAGTACTTC. Variable domain in full (rest from reference TRBV7-3 and TRBJ2-5): GAGVSQTPSNKVTEKGKYVELRCDPISGHTALYWYRQSLGQGPEFLIYFQGTGAADDSGLPNDRFFAVRPEGSVSTLKIQRTERGDSAVYLCASSLRGGPQETQYFGPGTRLLVL.

The chain recombines TRBV7-9 with TRBJ1-4; D not certain. The CDR3 has 13 residues. Per the germline V gene, CDR1 is SEHNR and CDR2 is FQNEAQ (reference sequence). V lost 2 bases and J 7 bases, leaving 8 bases between the germline ends. For the CDR3, the DNA is TGTGCCAGCAGCTTACGGTCGAGTGAAAAACTGTTTTTT. Translation: CASSLRSSEKLFF.

This chain links TRBV5-5 with TRBJ2-7; D is perhaps TRBD2 (6 bases). With 4 bases removed from V and 7 bases from J, the gap between germline ends came to 18 bases. Germline CDR1 SGHKS, CDR2 YYEKEE (reference sequence). The CDR3 has 14 amino acids. CDR3 DNA: TGTGCCAGCAGCCCGGGGGTCTCGGCAGCTGAGCAGTACTTC. This translates into CASSPGVSAAEQYF. The entire variable domain, with the rest obtained from reference TRBV5-5 and TRBJ2-7, is as follows: DAGVTQSPTHLIKTRGQQVTLRCSPISGHKSVSWYQQVLGQGPQFIFQYYEKEERGRGNFPDRFSARQFPNYSSELNVNALLLGDSALYLCASSPGVSAAEQYFGPGTRLTVT.

This chain uses TRBV10-3 with TRBJ2-5, with D perhaps matching TRBD1 (5 bases). Germline V CDR1 and CDR2: ENHRY, SYGVKD. V lost 4 bases and J lost 5, with 8 bases in between. The length of the CDR3 is 12 residues. The chain's CDR3 is CAISGRDETQYF. The CDR3 bases are TGTGCCATCAGTGGCAGGGATGAGACCCAGTACTTC.

The chain employs TRBV18 and TRBJ1-5; 7 bases are a match to TRBD1. V was pared by 3 bases and J by 3 bases, with 2 bases of the junction left unmatched. CDR3 length: 14 amino acids. The germline V gene has CDR1 KGHSH and CDR2 LQKENI. The CDR3 sequence is CASSPDRANQPQHF. Written as DNA, the CDR3 is TGTGCCAGCTCACCTGACAGGGCCAATCAGCCCCAGCATTTT.

This chain links TRBV5-1 with TRBJ2-7; 8 bases map to TRBD2. Trimming took 0 bases from V and 4 from J; bases not matched to a gene: 6. The germline CDR1 and CDR2 sequences are SGHRS and YFSETQ. The CDR3 contains 15 residues. CDR3 loop: CASSLVAGTLYEQYF. The CDR3 nucleotides read TGCGCCAGCAGCTTGGTAGCGGGGACTCTTTACGAGCAGTACTTC.

The J gene is TRBJ1-2, the V gene TRBV7-9, with 7 bases identical to TRBD1. V lost 4 bases and J lost 7; bases outside the gene matches: 6. CDR1 and CDR2 from the germline V gene are SEHNR and FQNEAQ (reference sequence). The CDR3 contains 13 residues. The CDR3 coding sequence is TGTGCCAGCAGCTATACAGGGGAGTCTGGCTACACCTTC. This gives the protein CASSYTGESGYTF.

The genes are TRBV18 and TRBJ1-6, with 9 nucleotides matching TRBD1. The V gene end was trimmed by 8 bases and the J gene end by 8 bases; junction bases not matched to a gene: 10. CDR1 and CDR2 from the germline V gene are KGHSH and LQKENI. This CDR3 is 15 amino acids long. In DNA, the CDR3 is TGTGCCAGCACTTCCGGGACAGGGTCATATTCACCCCTCCACTTT. This gives the protein CASTSGTGSYSPLHF.

This clone was seen only once. The V and J genes are TRBV4-2 and TRBJ1-5, with D uncertain. The V end was cut by 0 bases, the J end by 2 bases, with 17 bases between. Germline lookup yields CDR1 LGHNA and CDR2 YNFKEQ. The CDR3 runs to 18 residues. For the CDR3, the DNA is TGTGCCAGCAGCCAAGATGCAGGAGGGCCCATTGGCAATCAGCCCCAGCATTTT. Translation: CASSQDAGGPIGNQPQHF.

The chain combines TRBV29-1 with TRBJ2-2, with 10 nucleotides matching TRBD1. The CDR3 extends over 15 amino acids. The germline CDR1 and CDR2 sequences are SQVTM and ANQGSEA. V dropped 4 bases and J dropped 2; count of bases not matched to a gene: 4. CDR3 sequence (DNA): TGCAGCGTTGTAGGACAGGGGGGTAACACCGGGGAGCTGTTTTTT. This sequence encodes CSVVGQGGNTGELFF.

The genes are TRBV11-2 and TRBJ2-7; D remains unclear. V was cut by 3 bases and J by 0 bases, with 6 bases left in between. The CDR3 sequence is 13 residues long. The germline CDR1 and CDR2 sequences are SGHAT and FQNNGV. The CDR3 spells CASSFSSSYEQYF. The CDR3 nucleotides are TGTGCCAGCAGCTTCTCGAGCTCCTACGAGCAGTACTTC.

The V gene is TRBV7-3, the J gene TRBJ2-2; D remains unclear. CDR1 and CDR2 from the germline V gene are SGHTA and FQGTGA. The V end was cut by 4 bases, the J end by 7 bases, with 13 bases between. The CDR3 contains 14 residues. The CDR3 loop is CASSSTPADGELFF. CDR3 bases: TGTGCCAGCAGCTCTACCCCCGCCGACGGGGAGCTGTTTTTT.

The chain is built from TRBV19 and TRBJ1-5; TRBD1 agrees at 7 bases. CDR1 and CDR2 (germline): LNHDA, SQIVND (reference sequence). This CDR3 is built from 13 residues. With V trimmed by 5 bases and J by 5 bases, 3 bases remained unmatched. For the CDR3, the DNA is TGTGCCAGTAGTGTTGACAGGGATCAGCCCCAGCATTTT. This gives the protein CASSVDRDQPQHF. The variable domain in full, completed from reference TRBV19 and TRBJ1-5, reads DGGITQSPKYLFRKEGQNVTLSCEQNLNHDAMYWYRQDPGQGLRLIYYSQIVNDFQKGDIAEGYSVSREKKESFPLTVTSAQKNPTAFYLCASSVDRDQPQHFGDGTRLSIL.